Listed here are 20 T cell receptor beta chains from one sample, sequenced in a study of molecular identifiers for immune sequencing clone quantification. TCRdb independently ran MiXCR on the PCR reads; one entry per CDR3 protein. This sample yields roughly 320,000 distinct CDR3 sequences, of which roughly 24% are seen a single time; 0.74% belongs to the top ten. The source material was naive CD8+ T cells from blood, with Jurkat cell RNA spiked in. The sample's subset: FACS-sorted CD8+CD4-CCR7+CD45RA+ naive T cells. The receptors stem from a human donor in good health. Some libraries in this study had Jurkat cell RNA spiked in.

This clonotype has just one count. At one boundary the junction diverges from the germline segment, which might be a read error. The CDR3 coding sequence is TGTGCCTCCAGCAGAGACCGGGGACAGTACACTGAAGCTTTCTTT. Translation: CASSRDRGQYTEAFF. This sequence joins TRBV15 and TRBJ1-1; 7 bases match TRBD1. The CDR3 loop spans 15 amino acids. From germline, CDR1 is LNHNV and CDR2 YYDKDF (reference sequence).

The chain links TRBV7-6 to TRBJ1-5; tentatively, D is TRBD1 (6 bases). CDR3 length: 15 amino acids. In germline, CDR1 is SGHVS, CDR2 FNYEAQ. V was pared by 8 bases and J by 2 bases, with 16 bases between. CDR3 sequence: CASGATGSRNQPQHF. The CDR3 DNA is TGTGCCAGCGGCGCTACAGGGTCTCGCAATCAGCCCCAGCATTTT.

V usage is TRBV7-9 and J usage is TRBJ2-1, with a possible D match to TRBD1 (6 bases). Trimming took off 7 bases at V and 2 bases at J, with 12 bases between the two ends. Germline assignment: CDR1 SEHNR and CDR2 FQNEAQ (reference sequence). This CDR3 has 14 residues. CDR3 coding DNA: TGTGCCAGCATGGAGGACAGCACCTACAATGAGCAGTTCTTC. This sequence encodes CASMEDSTYNEQFF.

This clonotype was observed at least ten times. This chain links TRBV5-6 with TRBJ1-1; no reliable D call. The length of the CDR3 is 12 residues. The ends were cut back, 0 bases at V and 11 bases at J, with 11 bases in the middle. Germline V gene sequence: CDR1 SGHDT, CDR2 YYEEEE. CDR3 amino acids: CASSLGSGRAFF. In DNA, the CDR3 is TGTGCCAGCAGCTTGGGCAGCGGGAGGGCTTTCTTT.

CDR3: CASSIVAWDTKETQYF. CDR3 in DNA: TGTGCCAGTAGTATAGTTGCGTGGGACACGAAAGAGACCCAGTACTTC. The chain carries TRBV19 and TRBJ2-5; TRBD1 is a possible D gene (6 bases). V was pared by 1 base and J by 3 bases, with 15 bases between. Germline V gene data show CDR1 as LNHDA and CDR2 as SQIVND (reference sequence). The CDR3 spans 16 residues.

This clonotype was counted only a few times. The chain uses TRBV30 and TRBJ2-3; D remains ambiguous. Per germline, CDR1 GTSNPN and CDR2 SVGIG (reference sequence). V lost 3 bases to trimming and J lost 0 bases, with 7 bases between them. This CDR3 has 13 residues. The CDR3 is CAWRGESTDTQYF. CDR3 in DNA: TGTGCCTGGAGGGGTGAGAGCACAGATACGCAGTATTTT.

A few counts support this clonotype. The V call is TRBV6-5, the J call TRBJ2-5; tentatively, D is TRBD1 (6 bases). The CDR3 has 16 amino acids. From germline, CDR1 is MNHEY and CDR2 SVGAGI. Trimming pared 6 bases from V and 5 bases from J, leaving 22 bases between. In DNA form, the CDR3 reads TGTGCCAGCAGAACTCGAACAGGGTCCCCCTCCGAGACCCAGTACTTC. This encodes CASRTRTGSPSETQYF.

The rearrangement joins TRBV3-1 to TRBJ2-2; perhaps D is TRBD1 or TRBD2 (5 bases each). CDR3 length: 16 residues. V dropped 3 bases and J dropped 4 bases, with 15 bases sitting between them. Germline V gene sequence: CDR1 LGHDT, CDR2 YNNKEL (reference sequence). The CDR3 nucleotides read TGTGCCAGCAGCCAGATATCGCAGGGACCCACCGGGGAGCTGTTTTTT. It yields the protein CASSQISQGPTGELFF.

As concerns this clonotype: Sequence at one end of the junction differs from germline and may be a read error. The chain uses TRBV2 and TRBJ2-2; no clear D. The CDR3 spans 14 residues. CDR1 and CDR2 from the germline V gene are SNHLY and FYNNEI. The CDR3 sequence: CASSEVRNSGELFF. In DNA form, the CDR3 reads TGTGCCAGCAGTGAAGTCAGAAACAGCGGGGAGCTGTTTTTT. Combining the CDR3 with reference TRBV2 and TRBJ2-2 gives the whole variable domain EPEVTQTPSHQVTQMGQEVILRCVPISNHLYFYWYRQILGQKVEFLVSFYNNEISEKSEIFDDQFSVERPDGSNFTLKIRSTKLEDSAMYFCASSEVRNSGELFFGEGSRLTVL.

About this clonotype: A much more abundant neighbour one base away suggests this may be a read error. The chain is built from TRBV15 and TRBJ1-1; D is perhaps TRBD1 (5 bases). The CDR3 sequence is 13 residues long. V was clipped by 1 base and J by 5 bases, with 8 bases between them. Looked up from germline, CDR1 is LNHNV and CDR2 is YYDKDF (reference sequence). The CDR3 is CATSRAGITEAFF. The CDR3 nucleotides read TGTGCCACCAGCAGAGCAGGGATAACTGAAGCTTTCTTT.

With regard to this clonotype: This may arise from a read error, as a much more abundant clone is one base away. The V call is TRBV12-3 or TRBV12-4, the J call TRBJ1-1; D perhaps matches TRBD1 (6 bases). Between the trimmed V and J ends, which lost 3 bases and 6 bases, there was a span of 14 bases. The CDR3 has 14 amino acids. DNA of the CDR3: TGTGCCAGCAGTTTCGGGCAGGGGCAGGCTGAAGCTTTCTTT. Translated, it gives CASSFGQGQAEAFF.

This chain links TRBV19 with TRBJ2-1; 13 bases match TRBD2. V gave up 7 bases and J gave up 0 bases; unmatched junction bases: 9. The CDR3 contains 18 residues. Germline CDR1 is LNHDA and CDR2 is SQIVND (reference sequence). DNA of the CDR3: TGTGCCAGTACCAGGAGACTAGCGGGAGGCAGCTCCTACAATGAGCAGTTCTTC. Translated, it gives CASTRRLAGGSSYNEQFF.

In the case of this clonotype: A much more abundant neighbour one base away suggests this may be a read error. V is TRBV12-3 or TRBV12-4 and J is TRBJ1-5, with no clear D. V shed 6 bases and J shed 6 bases, with 15 bases lying between them. There are 14 residues in the CDR3. CDR3 in amino acids: CASSPTEGAQPQHF. CDR3 bases: TGTGCCAGCAGCCCCACAGAGGGAGCTCAGCCCCAGCATTTT.

Many counts were recorded for this clonotype. The rearrangement uses TRBV12-3 or TRBV12-4 and TRBJ2-7, with a possible D match to TRBD2 (6 bases). The CDR3 is made up of 15 amino acids. V lost 6 bases and J lost 6, with 21 bases in between. CDR3 sequence (DNA): TGTGCCAGCAGCCTCGTTTTGCGGGGACTGGGCGAGCAGTACTTC. Amino acid sequence: CASSLVLRGLGEQYF.

The chain carries TRBV4-3 and TRBJ2-3; 7 bases agree with TRBD1. CDR3 length: 15 amino acids. Germline values: CDR1 LGHNA, CDR2 YSLEER. The ends lost 1 base at V and 3 bases at J; junction bases unmatched: 4. The CDR3 DNA is TGCGCCAGCAGCCAAGTAGAACAGGGGACAGATACGCAGTATTTT. Translated: CASSQVEQGTDTQYF.

CDR3 sequence: CASRVQGQEVGELFF. The CDR3 region has the DNA TGTGCCAGCAGGGTTCAGGGGCAGGAAGTCGGGGAGCTGTTTTTT. The rearrangement uses TRBV12-3 or TRBV12-4 and TRBJ2-2; possibly TRBD1 for D (6 bases). Trimming removed 6 bases from V and 7 bases from J, with 18 bases in between. The CDR3 has 15 residues.

This clonotype was detected many times. The rearrangement links TRBV2 to TRBJ1-2, with D unresolved. The CDR3 length is 17 residues. Germline V gives CDR1 SNHLY, CDR2 FYNNEI. The ends were cut back, 2 bases at V and 2 bases at J, with 18 bases in the middle. This CDR3 reads CASSELGRSVENYGYTF. The CDR3, as DNA: TGTGCCAGCAGTGAATTAGGGCGGAGCGTAGAGAACTATGGCTACACCTTC.

The CDR3 DNA reads TGTGCCAGCAGTGACAGGAACAGGGATACGCAGTATTTT. Amino acid sequence: CASSDRNRDTQYF. This chain uses TRBV6-4 with TRBJ2-3, with D perhaps TRBD1 (5 bases). CDR3 length equals 13 residues. Trimming cost V 2 bases and J 6 bases, with 9 bases left between them. Looked up from germline, CDR1 is MRHNA and CDR2 is SNTAGT.

This clonotype was picked up many times. The chain employs TRBV5-6 and TRBJ2-7; TRBD2 matches at 7 bases. Germline CDR1 reads SGHDT; CDR2 reads YYEEEE. This CDR3 contains 12 residues. The J segment lost 6 bases and the V segment lost 4 bases, leaving 4 bases of the junction unmatched. CDR3 sequence reads: CASSLGGFEQYF. CDR3 in DNA: TGTGCCAGCAGCCTGGGGGGGTTCGAGCAGTACTTC.

On this clonotype: A much larger clone lies a single base off, so this may be a read error. The J gene is TRBJ2-5, the V gene TRBV14, with D unclear. CDR1 is SGHDN and CDR2 is FVKESK in the germline V gene. V was clipped by 1 base and J by 9 bases, with 15 bases between them. The CDR3 runs 14 residues. The CDR3 region is CASSQAAASWAQYF. In nucleotides, the CDR3 is TGTGCCAGCAGCCAAGCGGCGGCCTCATGGGCCCAGTACTTC.